The next 17 T cell receptor beta chains were all read from a single sample in a study of control samples from healthy donors and cancer patients. Assay used: immunoSEQ multiplex PCR; TCRdb lists only in-frame clones, some missing. The repertoire holds approximately 140,000 clones, with 80% to 95% as singletons. The sequencing input was blood. All receptors come from a man between 18 and 29 years old in good health.

V usage is TRBV5-1 and J usage is TRBJ2-7; tentative D call: TRBD2 (7 bases). V was cut by 0 bases and J by 6 bases, with 13 bases left in between. The CDR3 runs 14 residues. From germline, CDR1 is SGHRS and CDR2 YFSETQ. Here the CDR3 DNA reads TGCGCCAGCAGCTTGGCGGGGGGCATTGGCGAGCAGTACTTC. Protein: CASSLAGGIGEQYF. The full variable domain, in which reference TRBV5-1 and TRBJ2-7 provide the parts outside the CDR3, is KAGVTQTPRYLIKTRGQQVTLSCSPISGHRSVSWYQQTPGQGLQFLFEYFSETQRNKGNFPGRFSGRQFSNSRSEMNVSTLELGDSALYLCASSLAGGIGEQYFGPGTRLTVT.

The chain is built from TRBV6-5 and TRBJ1-1, with TRBD1 as a possible D gene (6 bases). The CDR3 sequence is 15 residues long. Germline loops: CDR1 MNHEY, CDR2 SVGAGI. The V end was cut by 2 bases, the J end by 0 bases, with 10 bases between. The chain's CDR3 is CASSYQQGLNTEAFF. The CDR3 region has the DNA TGTGCCAGCAGTTACCAACAGGGATTGAACACTGAAGCTTTCTTT.

With regard to this clone: This sample includes further DNA sequences coding for the same CDR3. This sequence joins TRBV5-4 and TRBJ1-2, with a tentative D call TRBD1 (5 bases). Germline V gene sequence: CDR1 SGHNT, CDR2 YYREEE (reference sequence). The CDR3 contains 13 residues. V dropped 0 bases and J dropped 2 bases, with 5 bases sitting between them. CDR3 nucleotide sequence: TGTGCCAGCAGCTTGGGACAGAACTATGGCTACACCTTC. Amino acid sequence: CASSLGQNYGYTF.

Note on this clone: Germline and junction disagree at one end, which may indicate a read error. The J gene is TRBJ1-1, the V gene TRBV10-2; 8 bases agree with TRBD1. The CDR3 runs 15 residues. The germline V gene has CDR1 WSHSY and CDR2 SAAADI. The CDR3 spells CASSENRGLNTEAFF. CDR3 in DNA: TGCGCCAGCAGTGAGAACAGGGGGTTGAATACTGAAGCTTTCTTT.

The genes are TRBV4-1 and TRBJ2-2; D perhaps matches TRBD1 (6 bases). The V gene lost 2 bases and the J gene lost 9 bases, with 16 bases spanning the gap. The germline V gene has CDR1 MGHRA and CDR2 YSYEKL. CDR3 length: 15 residues. The CDR3 loop is CASSQFGLGAWELFF. The CDR3 coding sequence is TGCGCCAGCAGCCAATTCGGGTTGGGGGCATGGGAGCTGTTTTTT.

This chain joins TRBV10-3 and TRBJ2-3; D uncertain. Between the trimmed V and J ends, which lost 3 bases and 0 bases, there was a span of 10 bases. CDR1 ENHRY and CDR2 SYGVKD come from the germline V gene. This CDR3 contains 15 residues. CDR3 DNA sequence: TGTGCCATCAGTGAAACTCTGACGAGCACAGATACGCAGTATTTT. The encoded protein is CAISETLTSTDTQYF.

The chain has TRBV7-2 and TRBJ2-2; 7 nucleotides line up with TRBD1. The ends lost 5 bases at V and 2 bases at J; junction bases unmatched: 5. Germline CDR1 and CDR2: SGHTA and FQGNSA. The CDR3 loop spans 15 amino acids. CDR3 sequence (DNA): TGTGCCAGCAGCGCAAGGACAGGCAACACCGGGGAGCTGTTTTTT. Amino acids: CASSARTGNTGELFF.

The rearrangement uses TRBV27 and TRBJ2-7; the match to TRBD1 covers 10 bases. The CDR3 is 14 residues long. After removal of 5 bases from V and 4 bases from J, the junction contained 5 bases not matched to a gene. CDR1 is MNHEY, CDR2 SMNVEV, per germline (reference sequence). CDR3 protein: CASSPQDRGYEQYF. The CDR3 DNA follows: TGTGCCAGCAGTCCCCAGGACAGGGGGTACGAGCAGTACTTC.

The rearrangement uses TRBV19 and TRBJ2-7; D is possibly TRBD1 (6 bases). The CDR3 covers 13 residues. The germline CDR1 and CDR2 sequences are LNHDA and SQIVND (reference sequence). Deletions cut 7 bases from V and 1 base from J, with 11 bases between. The CDR3 spells CASTWGQSYEQYF. For the CDR3, the DNA is TGTGCCAGTACCTGGGGGCAATCCTACGAGCAGTACTTC.

This chain uses TRBV5-4 with TRBJ2-3; the D gene is possibly TRBD2 (6 bases). V lost 3 bases to trimming and J lost 4 bases, with 12 bases between them. This CDR3 has 14 amino acids. Looked up from germline, CDR1 is SGHNT and CDR2 is YYREEE (reference sequence). The CDR3 sequence is CASSSRGSADTQYF. In DNA, the CDR3 is TGTGCCAGCAGCTCCCGGGGGTCCGCAGATACGCAGTATTTT.

The chain joins TRBV3-1 (or the pseudogene TRBV3-2) to TRBJ1-5, with TRBD1 matching over 7 bases. There are 13 residues in the CDR3. The J segment lost 5 bases and the V segment lost 4 bases, leaving 2 bases of the junction unmatched. Germline CDR1 is LGHDT and CDR2 is YNNKEL (reference sequence). CDR3 in amino acids: CASSRQGDQPQHF. CDR3 nucleotide sequence: TGTGCCAGCAGCCGGCAGGGGGATCAGCCCCAGCATTTT.

As concerns this clone: Other DNA sequences in the same sample also yield this CDR3. The chain couples TRBV19 to TRBJ1-2, with TRBD1 matching 8 bases. There are 13 residues in the CDR3. Germline V gene sequence: CDR1 LNHDA, CDR2 SQIVND (reference sequence). V lost 4 bases to trimming and J lost 5 bases; unmatched junction nucleotides: 3. As DNA, the CDR3 is TGTGCCAGTAGTACGGACAGGGAGTATGGCTACACCTTC. It codes for CASSTDREYGYTF.

The chain employs TRBV28 and TRBJ2-7, with TRBD1 as a possible D gene (5 bases). Looked up from germline, CDR1 is MDHEN and CDR2 is SYDVKM. The CDR3 length is 15 residues. V lost 3 bases to trimming and J lost 6 bases, with 18 bases between them. In DNA form, the CDR3 reads TGTGCCAGCAGTTTTCCCCAGGGTGTGATTAGCGAGCAGTACTTC. Protein product: CASSFPQGVISEQYF.

This chain uses TRBV5-4 with TRBJ1-4; D remains ambiguous. V lost 0 bases and J lost 7, with 13 bases in between. Germline V gene lookup returns CDR1 SGHNT and CDR2 YYREEE (reference sequence). This CDR3 is built from 15 residues. The DNA of the CDR3 is TGTGCCAGCAGCTTGGATGGTCCTCGGGGTGAAAAACTGTTTTTT. Translated, it gives CASSLDGPRGEKLFF.

V usage is TRBV6-5 and J usage is TRBJ1-4, with D uncertain. Trimming took 5 bases from V and 8 from J, leaving 15 bases between them. In germline, CDR1 is MNHEY, CDR2 SVGAGI. This CDR3 is 14 amino acids long. This chain's CDR3 is CASSRSSVREKLFF. The CDR3 coding sequence is TGTGCCAGCAGTCGTTCTTCGGTAAGGGAAAAACTGTTTTTT.

This sequence joins TRBV20-1 and TRBJ1-1; D ambiguous. The CDR3 length is 11 residues. Germline-derived CDR1 and CDR2 are DFQATT and SNEGSKA (reference sequence). Trimming pared 6 bases from V and 5 bases from J, leaving 10 bases between. The CDR3 DNA follows: TGCAGTGCATCCACGGTAACTGAAGCTTTCTTT. Translating it yields CSASTVTEAFF.

The V call is TRBV4-2, the J call TRBJ1-2; maybe TRBD1 (6 bases). Deletions cut 4 bases from V and 7 bases from J, with 19 bases between. Germline assignment: CDR1 LGHNA and CDR2 YNFKEQ. The CDR3 has 15 amino acids. CDR3 nucleotide sequence: TGTGCCAGCAGCCGTACCGAGGACAGAATTGGTGGCTACACCTTC. This codes for CASSRTEDRIGGYTF.